This T cell receptor beta chain was found in a study of shared clonotypes between healthy human individuals. At a deep level, the assay was run. Clones were sequenced by immunoSEQ multiplex PCR, and TCRdb holds only the in-frame ones, with some missing. The profile shows about 1.9 million clones, approximately 92% of them singletons. The naive CD8 population came from CD45RO-negative cells selected for CCR7, without terminally differentiated effector memory CD45RA+ cells. General observations from the study: Non-shared clonotypes displayed generation probabilities falling below those of clonotypes present in all four donors.

This clone appeared a single time. Its antigen is still unknown. In the same sample, other DNA sequences code for this CDR3. The CDR3 runs 15 residues. Germline V gene sequence: CDR1 LNHDA, CDR2 SQIVND (reference sequence). Trimming removed 2 bases from V and 0 bases from J, with 10 bases in between. Sequencing input: naive CD8+ T cells from PBMCs. V gene TRBV19 combines with J gene TRBJ1-1; D not certain. The sequence came from a man in his late teens or twenties in good health. Some clones in this sample may be carry-over from other donors' samples. The CDR3 region has the DNA TGTGCCAGTAGTATAACCCCAGGACTGAACACTGAAGCTTTCTTT. Translating it yields CASSITPGLNTEAFF.